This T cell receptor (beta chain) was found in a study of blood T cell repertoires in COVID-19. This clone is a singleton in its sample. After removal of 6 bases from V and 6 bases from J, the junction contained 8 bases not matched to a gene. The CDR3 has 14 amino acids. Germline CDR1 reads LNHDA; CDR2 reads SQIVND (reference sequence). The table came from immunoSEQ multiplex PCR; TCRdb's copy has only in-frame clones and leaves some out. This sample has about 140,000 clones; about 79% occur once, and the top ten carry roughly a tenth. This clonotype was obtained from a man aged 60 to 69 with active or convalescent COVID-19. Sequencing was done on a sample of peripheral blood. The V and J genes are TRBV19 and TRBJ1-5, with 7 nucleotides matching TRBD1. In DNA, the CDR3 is TGTGCCAGTAGCAGACAGGGTGGTGGTCAGCCCCAGCATTTT. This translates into CASSRQGGGQPQHF.